This is a list of T cell receptor beta chains from one sample in a study of vaccination effects on CD4 cells after COVID-19. The method was immunoSEQ multiplex PCR; TCRdb's version includes in-frame clones alone and lacks a portion of them. The sample includes 35,000 to 40,000 clones, about 78% of them seen just once. Their antigen targets remain unknown. The sequencing here drew on CD4+ T cells from PBMCs cultured with HCoV-NL63 spike peptides, taken before COVID-19 vaccination. Source of these receptors: a human donor who had a prior SARS-CoV-2 infection. Each CDR3 is given with its conserved first and last residue. A D gene is named only where the DNA matches it firmly. The size of a clone is reported for some rows only, either as once, few or many, or as a class for expanded clones.

j_call: TRBJ2-1; v_call: TRBV19; clone_size: .; cdr3_length: 14; d_call: TRBD2; cdr3_nt: TGTGCCAGTAGGGGGAGGTCTCGGGGGGGTGAGCAGTTCTTC; cdr3_aa: CASRGRSRGGEQFF
j_call: TRBJ1-1; v_call: TRBV6-2/TRBV6-3; clone_size: .; cdr3_length: 14; d_call: TRBD1; cdr3_nt: TGTGCCAGCAGTTACGGGACAGGTCAAACTGAAGCTTTCTTT; cdr3_aa: CASSYGTGQTEAFF
j_call: TRBJ1-2; v_call: TRBV11-2; clone_size: .; cdr3_length: 14; d_call: .; cdr3_nt: TGTGCCAGCAGCTTAGATCCTGGCAGGGATGGCTACACCTTC; cdr3_aa: CASSLDPGRDGYTF
j_call: TRBJ2-1; v_call: TRBV11-3; clone_size: .; cdr3_length: 15; d_call: TRBD2; cdr3_nt: TGTGCCAGCAGCTTTAGCGGGAGCCGATACAATGAGCAGTTCTTC; cdr3_aa: CASSFSGSRYNEQFF
j_call: TRBJ2-2; v_call: TRBV7-9; clone_size: .; cdr3_length: 15; d_call: TRBD1; cdr3_nt: TGTGCCAGCAGCCCAGGACAGGGAAACACCGGGGAGCTGTTTTTT; cdr3_aa: CASSPGQGNTGELFF
j_call: TRBJ1-4; v_call: TRBV7-9; clone_size: few; cdr3_length: 16; d_call: .; cdr3_nt: TGTGCCAGCAGCCACCAAATGGGGGTCCGCCGGGAAAAACTGTTTTTT; cdr3_aa: CASSHQMGVRREKLFF
j_call: TRBJ2-2; v_call: TRBV9; clone_size: once; cdr3_length: 16; d_call: .; cdr3_nt: TGTGCCAGCAGAGCCTGGGAGGGGGGGAACACCGGGGAGCTGTTTTTT; cdr3_aa: CASRAWEGGNTGELFF
j_call: TRBJ2-3; v_call: TRBV20-1; clone_size: .; cdr3_length: 15; d_call: .; cdr3_nt: TGCAGTGCTAGTCCGTCGGTAGCACAGTCAGATACGCAGTATTTT; cdr3_aa: CSASPSVAQSDTQYF
j_call: TRBJ2-2; v_call: TRBV11-3; clone_size: .; cdr3_length: 15; d_call: .; cdr3_nt: TGTGCCAGCAGCTTAGATTGGGGGGACACCGGGGAGCTGTTTTTT; cdr3_aa: CASSLDWGDTGELFF
j_call: TRBJ1-2; v_call: TRBV29-1; clone_size: .; cdr3_length: 17; d_call: .; cdr3_nt: TGCAGCGTTGAAAAACAGGGCGTCGGTCCTTTGCGCTATGGCTACACCTTC; cdr3_aa: CSVEKQGVGPLRYGYTF
j_call: TRBJ2-1; v_call: TRBV30; clone_size: .; cdr3_length: 18; d_call: TRBD2; cdr3_nt: TGTGCCTGGAGTAGCGAAGCCACCGGGACTAGGAGCTACAATGAGCAGTTCTTC; cdr3_aa: CAWSSEATGTRSYNEQFF
j_call: TRBJ1-5; v_call: TRBV12-5; clone_size: .; cdr3_length: 13; d_call: .; cdr3_nt: TGTGCTAGTGGCCACACCCTCAATCAGCCCCAGCATTTT; cdr3_aa: CASGHTLNQPQHF
j_call: TRBJ2-3; v_call: TRBV7-2; clone_size: .; cdr3_length: 14; d_call: .; cdr3_nt: TGTGCCAGCAGTGGGGGCGGGTACACAGATACGCAGTATTTT; cdr3_aa: CASSGGGYTDTQYF
j_call: TRBJ2-3; v_call: TRBV6-5; clone_size: .; cdr3_length: 15; d_call: TRBD2; cdr3_nt: TGTGCCAGCAGCCAATCACTAGCGGACACAGATACGCAGTATTTT; cdr3_aa: CASSQSLADTDTQYF
j_call: TRBJ2-5; v_call: TRBV4-2; clone_size: .; cdr3_length: 18; d_call: .; cdr3_nt: TGTGCCAGCAGCCCGGGAGACAGGGCTTCGTTAAACATGGAGACCCAGTACTTC; cdr3_aa: CASSPGDRASLNMETQYF
j_call: TRBJ2-3; v_call: TRBV7-2; clone_size: .; cdr3_length: 15; d_call: .; cdr3_nt: TGTGCCAGCAGCTTTGACCCAGCGTCCACAGATACGCAGTATTTT; cdr3_aa: CASSFDPASTDTQYF
j_call: TRBJ1-1; v_call: TRBV5-1; clone_size: .; cdr3_length: 13; d_call: .; cdr3_nt: TGCGCCAGCAGTCAGGGAGCAAACACTGAAGCTTTCTTT; cdr3_aa: CASSQGANTEAFF
j_call: TRBJ2-7; v_call: TRBV19; clone_size: .; cdr3_length: 14; d_call: .; cdr3_nt: TGTGCCAGTAGTATAGATCTGGGGGGCTACGAGCAGTACTTC; cdr3_aa: CASSIDLGGYEQYF
j_call: TRBJ2-1; v_call: TRBV4-2; clone_size: once; cdr3_length: 18; d_call: .; cdr3_nt: TGTGCCAGCAGCCAACCCCCCAACCAGCGGTTACTCTACAATGAGCAGTTCTTC; cdr3_aa: CASSQPPNQRLLYNEQFF
j_call: TRBJ1-3; v_call: TRBV7-8; clone_size: .; cdr3_length: 17; d_call: .; cdr3_nt: TGTGCCAGCAGCTCCGAATACAGGGATAACTCTGGAAACACCATATATTTT; cdr3_aa: CASSSEYRDNSGNTIYF
j_call: TRBJ2-1; v_call: TRBV29-1; clone_size: many; cdr3_length: 16; d_call: .; cdr3_nt: TGCAGCGGGGGGGCAGGGTGGGGAATGACCTACAATGAGCAGTTCTTC; cdr3_aa: CSGGAGWGMTYNEQFF
j_call: TRBJ2-3; v_call: TRBV19; clone_size: .; cdr3_length: 13; d_call: .; cdr3_nt: TGTGCCAGTAGTGACAGTTATCCAGATACGCAGTATTTT; cdr3_aa: CASSDSYPDTQYF
j_call: TRBJ2-7; v_call: TRBV27; clone_size: .; cdr3_length: 11; d_call: .; cdr3_nt: TGTGCCAGCAAGTACCTCTACGAGCAGTACTTC; cdr3_aa: CASKYLYEQYF
j_call: TRBJ2-3; v_call: TRBV29-1; clone_size: .; cdr3_length: 13; d_call: .; cdr3_nt: TGCAGCGTTGATAGGGGAAGCACAGATACGCAGTATTTT; cdr3_aa: CSVDRGSTDTQYF
j_call: TRBJ1-5; v_call: TRBV19; clone_size: .; cdr3_length: 13; d_call: .; cdr3_nt: TGTGCCAGTAGTATAGGGTCTGGTCAGCCCCAGCATTTT; cdr3_aa: CASSIGSGQPQHF
j_call: TRBJ2-3; v_call: TRBV7-2; clone_size: .; cdr3_length: 13; d_call: .; cdr3_nt: TGTGCCAGCAGCTCCGTGATCACAGATACGCAGTATTTT; cdr3_aa: CASSSVITDTQYF
j_call: TRBJ2-5; v_call: TRBV5-1; clone_size: .; cdr3_length: 14; d_call: TRBD1; cdr3_nt: TGCGCCAGCAGCTTAAGGGACAGCCAAGAGACCCAGTACTTC; cdr3_aa: CASSLRDSQETQYF
j_call: TRBJ1-3; v_call: TRBV2; clone_size: .; cdr3_length: 15; d_call: .; cdr3_nt: TGTGCCAGCAGTGAAGCGCGGGGGACAGGAAACACCATATATTTT; cdr3_aa: CASSEARGTGNTIYF
j_call: TRBJ1-2; v_call: TRBV5-1; clone_size: few; cdr3_length: 15; d_call: .; cdr3_nt: TGCGCCAGCAGCTTGGCACAGGGAGCTAACTATGGCTACACCTTC; cdr3_aa: CASSLAQGANYGYTF
j_call: TRBJ2-7; v_call: TRBV6-6; clone_size: few; cdr3_length: 14; d_call: .; cdr3_nt: TGTGCCAGCACCCCCCCTGGGGGGCCCTACGAGCAGTACTTC; cdr3_aa: CASTPPGGPYEQYF
j_call: TRBJ2-7; v_call: TRBV7-2; clone_size: .; cdr3_length: 17; d_call: .; cdr3_nt: TGTGCCAGCAGCTTAGGGTGGTTTCTAGCGGACAGCGGCGAGCAGTACTTC; cdr3_aa: CASSLGWFLADSGEQYF
j_call: TRBJ2-2; v_call: TRBV7-3; clone_size: few; cdr3_length: 15; d_call: TRBD1; cdr3_nt: TGTGCCAGCAGCCTAACACACAGGGGCACCGGGGAGCTGTTTTTT; cdr3_aa: CASSLTHRGTGELFF
j_call: TRBJ1-4; v_call: TRBV11-3; clone_size: .; cdr3_length: 14; d_call: .; cdr3_nt: TGTGCCAGCAGCTTCCGGGGGCGTAATGAAAAACTGTTTTTT; cdr3_aa: CASSFRGRNEKLFF
j_call: TRBJ1-5; v_call: TRBV19; clone_size: .; cdr3_length: 14; d_call: TRBD1; cdr3_nt: TGTGCCAGTAGTGGGACAGGATTCTTTCAGCCCCAGCATTTT; cdr3_aa: CASSGTGFFQPQHF
j_call: TRBJ2-7; v_call: TRBV20-1; clone_size: .; cdr3_length: 11; d_call: TRBD2; cdr3_nt: TGCAGTGTGGTAGCGGGAGACGAGCAGTACTTC; cdr3_aa: CSVVAGDEQYF
j_call: TRBJ2-1; v_call: TRBV7-3; clone_size: .; cdr3_length: 16; d_call: .; cdr3_nt: TGTGCCAGCAGCTTAGCCGGGTGGACCGGCTACAATGAGCAGTTCTTC; cdr3_aa: CASSLAGWTGYNEQFF
j_call: TRBJ2-7; v_call: TRBV13; clone_size: once; cdr3_length: 15; d_call: TRBD2; cdr3_nt: TGTGCCAGCAGCGCGACTAGCGTAAGCTCCTACGAGCAGTACTTC; cdr3_aa: CASSATSVSSYEQYF
j_call: TRBJ2-7; v_call: TRBV9; clone_size: few; cdr3_length: 16; d_call: .; cdr3_nt: TGTGCCAGCAGCCCCAATTTTTTATTCTCCGGGGGCGAGCAGTACTTC; cdr3_aa: CASSPNFLFSGGEQYF
j_call: TRBJ1-1; v_call: TRBV5-1; clone_size: .; cdr3_length: 14; d_call: TRBD1; cdr3_nt: TGCGCCAGCAGCTTAGACAGGGGGACCACTGAAGCTTTCTTT; cdr3_aa: CASSLDRGTTEAFF
j_call: TRBJ1-4; v_call: TRBV9; clone_size: .; cdr3_length: 15; d_call: TRBD1; cdr3_nt: TGTGCCAGCAGCAGACAGGGAACGGATAATGAAAAACTGTTTTTT; cdr3_aa: CASSRQGTDNEKLFF
j_call: TRBJ2-1; v_call: TRBV5-6; clone_size: few; cdr3_length: 14; d_call: .; cdr3_nt: TGTGCCAGCAGCTTTTGGGCAGGGATCAATGAGCAGTTCTTC; cdr3_aa: CASSFWAGINEQFF
j_call: TRBJ2-3; v_call: TRBV10-3; clone_size: few; cdr3_length: 14; d_call: TRBD2; cdr3_nt: TGTGCCATCGGCCTAGCGGGAGTTACAGATACGCAGTATTTT; cdr3_aa: CAIGLAGVTDTQYF
j_call: TRBJ1-5; v_call: TRBV7-3; clone_size: .; cdr3_length: 13; d_call: .; cdr3_nt: TGTGCCAGCAGCTTATCGGTTGGTCAGCCCCAGCATTTT; cdr3_aa: CASSLSVGQPQHF
j_call: TRBJ1-4; v_call: TRBV9; clone_size: .; cdr3_length: 16; d_call: TRBD1; cdr3_nt: TGTGCCAGCAGCGTAGCCGGGGGAGGGGGCGGCGAAAAACTGTTTTTT; cdr3_aa: CASSVAGGGGGEKLFF
j_call: TRBJ2-5; v_call: TRBV19; clone_size: .; cdr3_length: 18; d_call: .; cdr3_nt: TGTGCCAGTATGATGGACAGGGGGCTAGCGGGGGATAAAGAGACCCAGTACTTC; cdr3_aa: CASMMDRGLAGDKETQYF
j_call: TRBJ2-1; v_call: TRBV7-9; clone_size: .; cdr3_length: 16; d_call: TRBD2; cdr3_nt: TGTGCCAGCAGCTCGGGACTAGCGGGATCCTACAATGAGCAGTTCTTC; cdr3_aa: CASSSGLAGSYNEQFF
j_call: TRBJ2-1; v_call: TRBV14; clone_size: .; cdr3_length: 16; d_call: .; cdr3_nt: TGTGCCAGCAGCCAAACTAGGGCCCTACACTACAATGAGCAGTTCTTC; cdr3_aa: CASSQTRALHYNEQFF
j_call: TRBJ2-1; v_call: TRBV7-9; clone_size: .; cdr3_length: 16; d_call: TRBD2; cdr3_nt: TGTGCCAGCAGTTTGCTAGCGGGAGATGCCTACAATGAGCAGTTCTTC; cdr3_aa: CASSLLAGDAYNEQFF
j_call: TRBJ2-5; v_call: TRBV5-1; clone_size: few; cdr3_length: 12; d_call: .; cdr3_nt: TGCGCCAGCAGCTTACTTCAAGAGACCCAGTACTTC; cdr3_aa: CASSLLQETQYF
j_call: TRBJ2-7; v_call: TRBV7-2; clone_size: .; cdr3_length: 17; d_call: TRBD1; cdr3_nt: TGTGCCAGCAGCCGCCCGCATTTTGACAGGGAACGCTACGAGCAGTACTTC; cdr3_aa: CASSRPHFDRERYEQYF
j_call: TRBJ1-5; v_call: TRBV7-2; clone_size: few; cdr3_length: 14; d_call: .; cdr3_nt: TGTGCCAGCAGCTTAAGGGGGGGCAATCAGCCCCAGCATTTT; cdr3_aa: CASSLRGGNQPQHF
j_call: TRBJ2-5; v_call: TRBV4-1; clone_size: .; cdr3_length: 15; d_call: .; cdr3_nt: TGCGCCAGCAGCCAAGATCTGTCAGGACAAGAGACCCAGTACTTC; cdr3_aa: CASSQDLSGQETQYF
j_call: TRBJ2-7; v_call: TRBV20-1; clone_size: .; cdr3_length: 18; d_call: TRBD1; cdr3_nt: TGCAGTGCGAGTCGGGACAGGGTCACGAGAAGGGGTGAATACGAGCAGTACTTC; cdr3_aa: CSASRDRVTRRGEYEQYF
j_call: TRBJ2-7; v_call: TRBV7-9; clone_size: .; cdr3_length: 12; d_call: .; cdr3_nt: TGTGCCAGCAGCTTAGGTAGATACGAGCAGTACTTC; cdr3_aa: CASSLGRYEQYF
j_call: TRBJ2-1; v_call: TRBV9; clone_size: .; cdr3_length: 12; d_call: TRBD2; cdr3_nt: TGTGCCAGCGGCGGGAGTGGCCATGAGCAGTTCTTC; cdr3_aa: CASGGSGHEQFF
j_call: TRBJ2-7; v_call: TRBV7-2; clone_size: .; cdr3_length: 15; d_call: TRBD2; cdr3_nt: TGTGCCAGCAGCTTAGAAGGCAGCGGGGGGAGCGAGCAGTACTTC; cdr3_aa: CASSLEGSGGSEQYF
j_call: TRBJ2-2; v_call: TRBV3-1/TRBV3-2; clone_size: .; cdr3_length: 14; d_call: .; cdr3_nt: TGTGCCAGCAGCCTCGGAGGCGTGAACGGGGAGCTGTTTTTT; cdr3_aa: CASSLGGVNGELFF
j_call: TRBJ2-1; v_call: TRBV28; clone_size: .; cdr3_length: 12; d_call: .; cdr3_nt: TGTGCCAGCAGCCCCGTTTACAATGAGCAGTTCTTC; cdr3_aa: CASSPVYNEQFF
j_call: TRBJ2-1; v_call: TRBV5-1; clone_size: .; cdr3_length: 14; d_call: .; cdr3_nt: TGCGCCAGCAGCTTGGTTGGCGGGGTCGATGAGCAGTTCTTC; cdr3_aa: CASSLVGGVDEQFF
j_call: TRBJ1-2; v_call: TRBV7-2; clone_size: .; cdr3_length: 13; d_call: .; cdr3_nt: TGTGCCAGCAGCTTAGAAACGTCGAGAGGCTACACCTTC; cdr3_aa: CASSLETSRGYTF